A selection of T cell receptor beta chains follows, all from one sample in a study of blood T cell repertoires in COVID-19. Measured with immunoSEQ multiplex PCR; TCRdb has only the in-frame clones, and not every one. The table lists 180,000 or so clones, about 90% of them singletons. Sequences were obtained from PBMCs or T cells enriched from blood (not recorded which). The source is a human donor with acute COVID-19. The donor label of this sample is uncertain. Each CDR3 is given with its conserved first and last residue. The order of the fields is CDR3 DNA, CDR3 protein, J gene, V gene, D gene, clone size. The D gene is left open where the match is weak. Only some rows state a clone size, as once, few, many or a class for expanded clones.

TGTGCCAGTAGACAGGGATCCGGCGAGCAGTACTTC,CASRQGSGEQYF,TRBJ2-7,TRBV2,TRBD1,few
TGTGCCAGCAGCCCCTCGGGGGGGCTTTCTCCCACCGGGGAGCTGTTTTTT,CASSPSGGLSPTGELFF,TRBJ2-2,TRBV11-2,TRBD2,.
TGTGCTAGTGGTTTGGGGACAGGTAATGAAAAACTGTTTTTT,CASGLGTGNEKLFF,TRBJ1-4,TRBV12-5,TRBD1,.
TGTGCCAGCAGTTACCCAACCCAGCCCGGGACAGGGAATCAGCCCCAGCATTTT,CASSYPTQPGTGNQPQHF,TRBJ1-5,TRBV6-2/TRBV6-3,TRBD1,.
TGTGCCAGCAGCAAACCCGACAGGGAGACAGGAAACACCATATATTTT,CASSKPDRETGNTIYF,TRBJ1-3,TRBV21-1,.,few
TGTGCCAGCACCTCTAGCGGGGGCCTCACAGATACGCAGTATTTT,CASTSSGGLTDTQYF,TRBJ2-3,TRBV7-2,TRBD2,.
TGTGCCAGCAGCTTGAGGGCGGGGGAAAGGAAGACGCGGGATGAGCAGTTCTTC,CASSLRAGERKTRDEQFF,TRBJ2-1,TRBV7-6,TRBD2,.
TGCGCCAGCAGCCGCCTGGCACGACAGGGGGCAAGCATTCAGTACTTC,CASSRLARQGASIQYF,TRBJ2-4,TRBV4-1,TRBD1,.
TGCGCCAGCAGCCCCCTGGGACTAGCGGGGCACAATGAGCAGTTCTTC,CASSPLGLAGHNEQFF,TRBJ2-1,TRBV4-1,TRBD2,.
TGTGCCAGCAGCGCCCCTCTCAGGGCCCAGGATGGCTACACCTTC,CASSAPLRAQDGYTF,TRBJ1-2,TRBV12-1,.,.
TGTGCCGCCAGCAGAGTTGGGGGCGACTATGGCTACACCTTC,CAASRVGGDYGYTF,TRBJ1-2,TRBV15,.,.
TGCAGCTTCGCAAGGGGCCCTGGCTACACCTTC,CSFARGPGYTF,TRBJ1-2,TRBV29-1,.,.
TGCGCCAGCAGCCAAGAATCCGGGAGAGATCAGCCCCAGCATTTT,CASSQESGRDQPQHF,TRBJ1-5,TRBV4-3,.,.
TGCGCCAGCAGTGTAGGCGGGGGGGCAGGAGAGACCCAGTACTTC,CASSVGGGAGETQYF,TRBJ2-5,TRBV5-1,TRBD2,.
TGTGCCAGTACTGGGACAGCTTATAGCAATCAGCCCCAGCATTTT,CASTGTAYSNQPQHF,TRBJ1-5,TRBV19,TRBD1,.
TGTGCCAGCTCACGTACGGGGTTAGAGACCCAGTACTTC,CASSRTGLETQYF,TRBJ2-5,TRBV18,.,.
TGTGCCATCAGTGCCGGGACAGGTAGCAATCAGCCCCAGCATTTT,CAISAGTGSNQPQHF,TRBJ1-5,TRBV10-3,TRBD1,once
TGTGCCAGCAGTGAGAAGGGGCTGGGGACACAAGAGACCCAGTACTTC,CASSEKGLGTQETQYF,TRBJ2-5,TRBV2,.,once
TGTGCCACCATGGCTAGCGGGGCGAGAAGGGAGACCCAGTACTTC,CATMASGARRETQYF,TRBJ2-5,TRBV15,TRBD2,.
TGTGCCAGCAGTTACAGGACAGTTAACACCGGGGAGCTGTTTTTT,CASSYRTVNTGELFF,TRBJ2-2,TRBV6-2/TRBV6-3,.,.
TGTGCCAGTAGTCCGATTTCAGGGGACGGATCCATCTACGAGCAGTACTTC,CASSPISGDGSIYEQYF,TRBJ2-7,TRBV19,.,.
TGTGCCATTTGTAGCGGGGGGGCCGTCTATGAGCAGTTCTTC,CAICSGGAVYEQFF,TRBJ2-1,TRBV10-3,TRBD2,.
TGTGCCAGCAGTTCCCTCCCGGGACTAGCGGGGGGCCCGACCTACGAGCAGTACTTC,CASSSLPGLAGGPTYEQYF,TRBJ2-7,TRBV7-6,TRBD2,.
TGTGCCAGCAGCGTCGACAGGACATCACGGGAAAAACTGTTTTTT,CASSVDRTSREKLFF,TRBJ1-4,TRBV5-8,.,.
TGTGCCAGCAGTAGCACAGAGTCCAATCAGCCCCAGCATTTT,CASSSTESNQPQHF,TRBJ1-5,TRBV2,.,.
TGTGCCAGTAGTATCGATTACGGGGGTCTAGACGAGCAGTACTTC,CASSIDYGGLDEQYF,TRBJ2-7,TRBV19,.,.
TGTGCCACCAGTGAACCGGGACTAGCGGGGGAGACCACAGATACGCAGTATTTT,CATSEPGLAGETTDTQYF,TRBJ2-3,TRBV24-1,TRBD2,.
TGTGCCAGCAGTCTTCAAGGGGGCACTGAAGCTTTCTTT,CASSLQGGTEAFF,TRBJ1-1,TRBV11-3,.,.
TGTGCCAGCAGCTCGTATCCTAGCGGCACAGATACGCAGTATTTT,CASSSYPSGTDTQYF,TRBJ2-3,TRBV7-9,.,.
TGTGCCAGCAGCGTACGGGGAAGCGTGAATGAGCAGTTCTTC,CASSVRGSVNEQFF,TRBJ2-1,TRBV7-3,.,.
TGTGCTAGTGGCTGGACAGGGGCAACCTACGAGCAGTACTTC,CASGWTGATYEQYF,TRBJ2-7,TRBV12-5,TRBD1,.
TGTGCCAGCAGTCCTACAGGGATAGGCCTCCCAGATACGCAGTATTTT,CASSPTGIGLPDTQYF,TRBJ2-3,TRBV7-8,.,.
TGTGCCAGCTCACCATCGCGACTAGCGGGGGCCGGGGAGCTGTTTTTT,CASSPSRLAGAGELFF,TRBJ2-2,TRBV18,TRBD2,.
TGTGCCACCAGTGACCCCCGGACAGGGGGCAGTGGAAACACCATATATTTT,CATSDPRTGGSGNTIYF,TRBJ1-3,TRBV24-1,TRBD1,once
TGTGCCAGCAGTCTTGGCAGTTACACGGGGGGCTACACCTTC,CASSLGSYTGGYTF,TRBJ1-2,TRBV27,.,.
TGTGCCAGCAGTTACAGTCGGGGAGACGAAAAACTGTTTTTT,CASSYSRGDEKLFF,TRBJ1-4,TRBV6-5,.,once
TGTGCCACCAGTGATCCCGTGGGCGGGGGATCATGGTCAGATACGCAGTATTTT,CATSDPVGGGSWSDTQYF,TRBJ2-3,TRBV24-1,TRBD2,.
TGTGCCAGCAGCCCCTCGGGACAGGGGCCGAGAGACGAGCAGTACTTC,CASSPSGQGPRDEQYF,TRBJ2-7,TRBV13,TRBD1,.
TGTGCCAGCTCACCAGCAGGGGTGAGCACCGGGGAGCTGTTTTTT,CASSPAGVSTGELFF,TRBJ2-2,TRBV18,.,.
TGTGCCAGCAGCCACCACGGGGGGCAGGCCAAAAACATTCAGTACTTC,CASSHHGGQAKNIQYF,TRBJ2-4,TRBV7-2,.,.
TGTGCCAGTAGTATAGATCTGGGGACAGGGAGCACAGATACGCAGTATTTT,CASSIDLGTGSTDTQYF,TRBJ2-3,TRBV19,TRBD1,once
TGCGCCAGCAGCAGAGAACAGGGGGCTCAAGAGACCCAGTACTTC,CASSREQGAQETQYF,TRBJ2-5,TRBV5-1,TRBD1,.
TGTGCCAGCAGCTTGGAAGGGGGCGCGTCCGGAAACACCATATATTTT,CASSLEGGASGNTIYF,TRBJ1-3,TRBV5-6,TRBD1,.
TGCGCCAGCAGCCAGTTTCAGGGCCCGGCCTACGAGCAGTACTTC,CASSQFQGPAYEQYF,TRBJ2-7,TRBV4-1,.,.
TGTGCCAGCAGCCCCGGGGTAGATGAAAAACTGTTTTTT,CASSPGVDEKLFF,TRBJ1-4,TRBV7-9,.,.
TGTGCCAGCAGCCAGAAGCTATCTAATTCACCCCTCCACTTT,CASSQKLSNSPLHF,TRBJ1-6,TRBV3-1/TRBV3-2,.,.
TGTGCCAGCGGACCGACAGGGGGCCGATTAAATCAGCCCCAGCATTTT,CASGPTGGRLNQPQHF,TRBJ1-5,TRBV2,TRBD1,.
TGTGCCAGTAGTCAGGGCTGGTATGGCTACACCTTC,CASSQGWYGYTF,TRBJ1-2,TRBV19,.,.
TGTGCCAGCAGCCAAGAGTGGCGGTCCAACTATGGCTACACCTTC,CASSQEWRSNYGYTF,TRBJ1-2,TRBV14,.,.
TGTGCCAGCAGCCAAGATAGACAGGGTAGCGGCTACGAGCAGTACTTC,CASSQDRQGSGYEQYF,TRBJ2-7,TRBV3-1/TRBV3-2,.,.
TGTGCCAGCAGCGCTTATTTAGGTACTAACAATGAGCAGTTCTTC,CASSAYLGTNNEQFF,TRBJ2-1,TRBV9,.,few
TGTGCCAGCAGCCCACCCGCCTACTACGAGCAGTACTTC,CASSPPAYYEQYF,TRBJ2-7,TRBV7-2,.,.
TGTGCCACCAGTGACCCCGCCCTGGGGACAGGGTGGGCAGATACGCAGTATTTT,CATSDPALGTGWADTQYF,TRBJ2-3,TRBV24-1,TRBD1,.